This T cell receptor (beta chain) emerged from a study of T-cell memory formation after mild COVID-19 (dated by TCRdb to about 2021). With regard to the full study: Most TCR sequence clusters were specific to one of the two donors. Longitudinal TCRalpha and TCRbeta repertoire sequencing tracked T-cell clones expanding and contracting after mild COVID-19 in a couple of donors. The cohort was made up of two young adult volunteers, one female and one male, who were previously healthy. General conclusions and limits of the study: SARS-CoV-2 specificity was not confirmed for the second-wave clones peaking on day 37. Contracting CD4+ clones were found mainly in CM and EM memory subsets, while CD8+ clones were enriched in EMRA. The study included only a couple of mild cases, and larger cohorts that include severe cases with pre-infection samples were judged to be necessary. Clones contracting from day 15 to 85 had balanced CD4/CD8 phenotypes, while a second wave expanding from day 15 to 37 was biased towards CD4+. The detection of some responding clones in pre-infection memory suggests that pre-existing cross-reactive memory T cells joined the SARS-CoV-2 response.

Many counts were recorded for this clonotype. The antigen it binds to is not known. Base qualities are missing; no much larger clone stands one base away. CDR1 and CDR2 are drawn from the germline V gene: SGHTA, FQGNSA. Cut back by 5 bases and 6 bases, the V and J ends lie 7 bases apart. The cysteine opens and the phenylalanine closes a CDR3 of 11 amino acids. The CDR3 DNA has 33 bases and is translated from base 1. Ficoll-Paque density gradient centrifugation was used to isolate PBMCs. Sequenced on an Illumina NovaSeq 6000. TCRalpha and TCRbeta cDNA libraries were constructed by 5'RACE with constant-segment primers, with sample barcodes and unique molecular identifiers being introduced. RNA was extracted from every sample with Trizol reagent. Library amplification was performed in two PCR steps, and a second sample barcode and Illumina TruSeq adapters were introduced in the second step. Libraries were sequenced on an Illumina NovaSeq with 2 x 150 bp paired-end reads. The authors' pipeline ran thus. The reads were demultiplexed and collapsed into UMI-guided consensus sequences using migec v1.2.7. Using mixcr v2.1.11, the UMI consensuses were aligned to TRA and TRB V and J templates and assembled into clonotypes. Clonotypes were classified as expanded or contracted when called significant by both edgeR and NoisET, with noise models trained on biological replicates. For edgeR calls, the thresholds were a false discovery rate-adjusted p below 0.01 and a log2 fold-change of 1. PCA with hierarchical clustering of max-normalized trajectories of the 1000 most abundant clonotypes was used as exploratory dynamics analysis. Separately sequenced CD4+ and CD8+ repertoires were used to assign a CD4 or CD8 phenotype to each responding clone. TCRdb reworked the public reads: Q25 trimming with fastp, MiXCR clone assembly, productive beta chains retained. CDR3 protein sequences are deduplicated, and each keeps its most common genes and DNA. These V and J calls rely on TCRdb rather than the paper's analysis. In all, the sample holds roughly 310,000 distinct CDR3 sequences, and roughly 15% of those were seen once. The biggest ten clones account for about a fifth of the sample.

Sequencing was performed on PBMCs or a T cell subset sorted from them (not recorded which). The sequence derives from a young man who had mild COVID-19 (a few samples of this study predate the infection). The sample titles of this study are shuffled in the database, so cell type and time point are left out; the donor was told from shared clones. The sequence joins TRBV7-2 to TRBJ2-5, with the D segment identity uncertain. The CDR3 protein: CASSPWKTQYF. The DNA sequence reads TGTGCCAGCAGCCCCTGGAAGACCCAGTACTTC. Here the CDR3 is joined to the reference TRBV7-2 and TRBJ2-5 genes, and the full variable domain is: GAGVSQSPSNKVTEKGKDVELRCDPISGHTALYWYRQSLGQGLEFLIYFQGNSAPDKSGLPSDRFSAERTGGSVSTLTIQRTQQEDSAVYLCASSPWKTQYFGPGTRLLVL.